The T cell receptor beta chain described here comes from a study of cytomegalovirus exposure and HLA in healthy donors. V lost 4 bases and J lost 5; bases outside the gene matches: 7. From germline, CDR1 is MDHEN and CDR2 SYDVKM. CDR3 length equals 14 residues. A multiplex PCR was run with 60 Vbeta primers and 13 Jbeta primers. How the authors handled the data: An analysis performed later counted about 80 million unique TCR beta chains (roughly 10 million of them shared). Repertoires were generated with immunoSEQ multiplex PCR, while TCRdb's copy carries only in-frame clones and drops some. The DNA was the basis for D and trimming; V, J and clone size are from that table. Of about 90,000 clones listed, approximately 90% were seen once; the top ten hold less than 2.5%.

The sequenced sample was PBMCs. The receptor's source is a man aged 18-30 years in good health and CMV-seronegative. This chain links TRBV28 with TRBJ2-5; 7 nucleotides agree with TRBD1. CDR3 in amino acids: CASSSRTGEETQYF. Here the CDR3 DNA reads TGTGCCAGCAGTTCGAGGACAGGCGAGGAGACCCAGTACTTC.